The present T cell receptor beta chain was sequenced within a study of blood T cell repertoires in COVID-19. Study information: Sites in the United States, Italy and Spain provided acute and convalescent COVID-19 samples.

Libraries were prepared by immunoSEQ multiplex PCR; TCRdb keeps only in-frame clonotypes and omits some of them. The sample gives 350,000 to 450,000 clones, 85% to 90% of which show up once; 1.5% to 2% is in the top ten. Cohort allocation depended upon clinical history that participants reported. This CDR3 has 16 residues. Trimming left V 2 bases short and J 5 bases short, with 15 bases between. Germline-derived CDR1 and CDR2 are SEHNR and FQNEAQ (reference sequence). This TCR derives from a woman in her thirties who had recovered from COVID-19. The V and J genes are TRBV7-9 and TRBJ2-2; D unclear. The sequenced sample consisted of PBMCs or T cells enriched from blood (not recorded which). Here the CDR3 reads CASSLSSARMTGELFF. CDR3 in DNA: TGTGCCAGCAGCTTATCGAGTGCGCGGATGACCGGGGAGCTGTTTTTT.